This TCR beta chain was sequenced in a study of technical replicates of blood from a handful of donors. This CDR3 region has 11 residues. Between the trimmed V and J ends, which lost 4 bases and 6 bases, there was a span of 7 bases. Germline values: CDR1 DFQATT, CDR2 SNEGSKA (reference sequence). TCRdb's table, derived via immunoSEQ multiplex PCR, lists solely in-frame clones and lacks some. The profile covers 55,000 to 65,000 clones, with 75% to 90% appearing a single time and about 4.9% taken by the ten largest. The chain couples TRBV20-1 to TRBJ2-1, with no clear D. The specimen was PBMCs. This receptor was obtained from a human donor in good health. Some clones in this sample may be carry-over from other donors' samples. CDR3 in DNA: TGCAGTGCTATCCTAGGCAATGAGCAGTTCTTC. Translated: CSAILGNEQFF.